The source of this T cell receptor beta chain is a study of blood T cells in healthy people across ages. For the second PCR, which ran for roughly 7 to 11 cycles, a sample-barcoded 5' primer and a J-beta primer mix were used. MiXCR, run by TCRdb on the 5' RACE reads, gives a single entry per CDR3 protein. This sample has around 280,000 distinct CDR3 sequences; 27% occur once, and the top ten carry approximately 30%. The germline V and J ends were trimmed by 3 bases and 8 bases, with 16 bases remaining between them. Germline-derived CDR1 and CDR2 are SEHNR and FQNEAQ (reference sequence). CDR3 length equals 14 residues.

This clonotype originated in a woman aged 65 to 85 in good health. The sequencing input was blood. The chain couples TRBV7-9 to TRBJ1-2; D unresolved. The CDR3 here is CASSFGRWPEGYTF. DNA of the CDR3: TGTGCCAGCAGCTTTGGGAGGTGGCCCGAGGGCTACACCTTC.